What follows are 13 T cell receptor beta chains derived from one specimen sequenced in a study of blood T cell repertoires in COVID-19. The repertoire was sequenced with immunoSEQ multiplex PCR; TCRdb's copy has only in-frame clones and lacks some. This sample has a few hundred thousand clones, with roughly 91% found just once. Sequences were obtained from PBMCs or T cells enriched from blood (not recorded which). The receptors derive from a woman aged 55-70 years in a cohort exposed to, infected with or recovered from COVID-19 (not recorded which).

The chain is built from TRBV29-1 and TRBJ1-6; tentatively, D is TRBD1 (5 bases). V was trimmed by 6 bases and J by 0 bases, leaving 9 bases between them. Per germline, CDR1 SQVTM and CDR2 ANQGSEA. This CDR3 has 14 amino acids. CDR3 coding DNA: TGCAGCGTGAAAGACAGCTCCTATAATTCACCCCTCCACTTT. It encodes CSVKDSSYNSPLHF.

The V call is TRBV6-5, the J call TRBJ1-5, with 7 bases lining up with TRBD1. The CDR3 sequence is 13 residues long. V lost 10 bases, J lost 6 bases, and 9 bases stayed unmatched. The germline gives CDR1 MNHEY, CDR2 SVGAGI. The CDR3 DNA follows: TGTGCCACCGCGGGAGGGGGCAGTCAGCCCCAGCATTTT. This gives the protein CATAGGGSQPQHF.

The chain is built from TRBV2 and TRBJ2-3; tentatively, D is TRBD2 (5 bases). Germline values: CDR1 SNHLY, CDR2 FYNNEI. This CDR3 region has 13 residues. Deletions cut 10 bases from V and 4 bases from J, with 15 bases between. CDR3 sequence: CAIPSRLADTQYF. CDR3 nucleotide sequence: TGTGCCATTCCTAGCCGGCTTGCAGATACGCAGTATTTT.

The rearrangement joins TRBV7-6 to TRBJ2-5, with TRBD2 matching 12 bases. With V trimmed by 6 bases and J by 3 bases, 11 bases remained unmatched. The CDR3 is made up of 17 amino acids. Germline V lookup: CDR1 SGHVS, CDR2 FNYEAQ. The DNA for the CDR3 is TGTGCCAGCAGACCTAGCGGGAGGGCCTTTTCCGAAGAGACCCAGTACTTC. Its protein is CASRPSGRAFSEETQYF.

Only one count was recorded for this clone. The chain uses TRBV7-8 and TRBJ1-4, with D possibly being TRBD1 (5 bases). Germline lookup yields CDR1 SGHVS and CDR2 FQNEAQ. The CDR3 covers 15 residues. Trimming removed 3 bases at V and 3 bases at J, with 11 bases between. The CDR3 reads CASSFSGGANEKLFF. CDR3 nucleotides: TGTGCCAGCAGCTTCTCCGGGGGGGCTAATGAAAAACTGTTTTTT.

In this sample, this clone turned up once. The chain carries TRBV28 and TRBJ2-7; 7 nucleotides match TRBD1. The germline V gene has CDR1 MDHEN and CDR2 SYDVKM. V lost 6 bases to trimming and J lost 2 bases; unmatched junction nucleotides: 4. The CDR3 sequence is 13 residues long. CDR3: CASRAGQAYEQYF. The CDR3, as DNA: TGTGCCAGCAGAGCCGGACAGGCCTACGAGCAGTACTTC.

The rearrangement links TRBV5-1 to TRBJ1-2; a weak D match, TRBD1 (6 bases). CDR1 SGHRS and CDR2 YFSETQ come from the germline V gene. The V end was cut by 0 bases, the J end by 4 bases, with 13 bases between. The length of the CDR3 is 15 residues. CDR3 residues: CASSLAAGGPYGYTF. DNA for the CDR3: TGCGCCAGCAGCTTGGCCGCGGGGGGCCCCTATGGCTACACCTTC.

The chain uses TRBV2 and TRBJ2-7; weak D call: TRBD2 (6 bases). The CDR3 runs 12 residues. The V end lost 7 bases, the J end lost 7 bases, and 14 bases lay between the germline ends. Germline V gives CDR1 SNHLY, CDR2 FYNNEI. The CDR3 here is CASTQEGSEQYF. The DNA of the CDR3 is TGTGCCAGCACCCAGGAGGGGTCGGAGCAGTACTTC.

This chain joins TRBV28 and TRBJ1-4, with D perhaps matching TRBD1 (6 bases). The CDR3 sequence is 14 residues long. Germline loops: CDR1 MDHEN, CDR2 SYDVKM. Trimming took 3 bases from V and 8 from J, leaving 13 bases between them. In DNA form, the CDR3 reads TGTGCCAGCAGTTTCACAGGGAAGGGGGAAAAACTGTTTTTT. This sequence encodes CASSFTGKGEKLFF.

J is TRBJ2-7 and V is TRBV10-2; 9 bases match TRBD1. V gave up 6 bases and J gave up 2 bases; unmatched junction bases: 5. The CDR3 totals 14 residues. The V gene's germline CDR1 is WSHSY and CDR2 SAAADI. The DNA of the CDR3 is TGCGCCAGCAGGGAGACAGGGGGGACCTACGAGCAGTACTTC. This sequence encodes CASRETGGTYEQYF.

The chain's CDR3 is CASRGSRGGASDGYTF. In DNA, the CDR3 is TGTGCCAGCAGGGGGTCGCGGGGGGGCGCGTCCGATGGCTACACCTTC. V usage is TRBV28 and J usage is TRBJ1-2; the D gene is possibly TRBD1 (6 bases). The ends were cut back, 6 bases at V and 6 bases at J, with 23 bases in the middle. CDR1 is MDHEN and CDR2 is SYDVKM in the germline V gene. The CDR3 has 16 amino acids.

V and J are TRBV24-1 and TRBJ1-5; D unresolved. Trimming shortened V by 4 bases and J by 4 bases, and 7 bases separated the two germline ends. Germline CDR1 is KGHDR and CDR2 is SFDVKD. The CDR3 is made up of 13 amino acids. The CDR3, as DNA: TGTGCCACCAGTGACGGGTGGAATCAGCCCCAGCATTTT. It yields the protein CATSDGWNQPQHF.

The genes are TRBV27 and TRBJ1-5; 7 positions agree with TRBD1. Germline trimming cut 6 bases from V and 2 bases from J; bases unmatched to any gene: 7. The germline CDR1 and CDR2 sequences are MNHEY and SMNVEV (reference sequence). This CDR3 comprises 15 residues. CDR3: CASRTGEGRNQPQHF. The CDR3 DNA follows: TGTGCCAGCAGAACAGGGGAAGGTCGCAATCAGCCCCAGCATTTT.